This entry lists 29 T cell receptor beta chains sequenced from one sample in a study of monozygotic twins with inflammatory bowel disease. Reanalyzing the 5' RACE reads, TCRdb keeps one entry per CDR3 protein, without DNA. The listing contains about 160,000 distinct CDR3 sequences. The sequenced sample consisted of blood. All receptors come from a human donor with ulcerative colitis or Crohn's disease, or a healthy co-twin of an affected twin (not recorded which).

This chain links TRBV6-2 or TRBV6-3 with TRBJ1-1; TCRdb reports TRBD1, a call that lacks DNA to check it against. Germline CDR1 is MNHEY and CDR2 is SVGEGT. The CDR3 contains 16 residues. CDR3 sequence reads: CASSLYPRGDVPPAFF.

This rearrangement joins TRBV7-2 to TRBJ1-2; TCRdb proposes TRBD1, but this gene call is untestable without DNA. Germline assignment: CDR1 SGHTA and CDR2 FQGNSA. This CDR3 contains 14 residues. This CDR3 reads CASSLYRGNYGYTF.

The rearrangement links TRBV7-9 to TRBJ2-3; TCRdb returns TRBD1, unconfirmable since there is no DNA. CDR1 is SEHNR, CDR2 FQNEAQ, per germline (reference sequence). This CDR3 spans 14 amino acids. The CDR3 protein is CASSAASRGKTQYF.

The chain's CDR3 is CAGSIVFGGSYNEQFF. The V gene is TRBV19, the J gene TRBJ2-1; TCRdb selects TRBD2, and the lack of DNA leaves this call unchecked. The CDR3 totals 16 residues. The germline CDR1 and CDR2 sequences are LNHDA and SQIVND (reference sequence).

The V call is TRBV6-1, the J call TRBJ2-3; TCRdb indicates TRBD1, and absent DNA this call remains unverified. CDR1 and CDR2 (germline): MNHNS, SASEGT. The CDR3 is 13 amino acids. The CDR3 loop reads CASRESGEDTQYF.

This sequence joins TRBV5-5 and TRBJ2-3. Germline V gene lookup returns CDR1 SGHKS and CDR2 YYEKEE (reference sequence). CDR3 size: 14 residues. This CDR3 reads CASSWDVSTDTQYF.

The chain recombines TRBV6-5 with TRBJ2-7; the TRBD1 assignment by TCRdb is unverifiable without DNA. Per germline, CDR1 MNHEY and CDR2 SVGAGI. The CDR3 runs to 17 residues. The CDR3: CASSYPRGDRAVYEQYF.

The chain has TRBV7-9 and TRBJ1-4; TCRdb reports TRBD1, a call that lacks DNA to check it against. This CDR3 is 15 amino acids long. Germline V lookup: CDR1 SEHNR, CDR2 FQNEAQ (reference sequence). CDR3: CASSLGAGLEEKLFF.

The chain links TRBV7-3 to TRBJ2-3; TCRdb names TRBD2, which stays unverified in the absence of DNA. CDR3 length equals 13 residues. From germline, CDR1 is SGHTA and CDR2 FQGTGA. Here the CDR3 reads CASRRTSLDTQYF.

The V gene is TRBV5-6, the J gene TRBJ1-5. Germline loops: CDR1 SGHDT, CDR2 YYEEEE. This CDR3 is 15 amino acids long. CDR3 region: CASSLSVKNNQPQHF.

The chain couples TRBV20-1 to TRBJ1-5. The CDR3 loop spans 13 amino acids. Germline V gene data show CDR1 as DFQATT and CDR2 as SNEGSKA (reference sequence). This chain's CDR3 is CSAKEGQDQPQHF.

The genes are TRBV9 and TRBJ2-3. The CDR3 sequence is 12 residues long. Germline V gives CDR1 SGDLS, CDR2 YYNGEE. The CDR3 spells CASSIRTDTQYF.

The chain is built from TRBV6-5 and TRBJ2-3; TCRdb's D call, TRBD1, is unchecked because there is no DNA. The CDR3 has 17 amino acids. Germline V gene data show CDR1 as MNHEY and CDR2 as SVGAGI. CDR3 loop: CASSYPYGGAETDTQYF.

The chain is built from TRBV5-4 and TRBJ1-2; no DNA is available, so the TRBD1 call from TCRdb remains unchecked. CDR1 is SGHNT, CDR2 YYREEE, per germline (reference sequence). The CDR3 sequence is 16 residues long. The CDR3 reads CASSPSTGKANYGYTF.

The CDR3 region is CASSELRNSPLHF. The chain couples TRBV6-1 to TRBJ1-6. The V gene's germline CDR1 is MNHNS and CDR2 SASEGT. The length of the CDR3 is 13 residues.

The chain combines TRBV4-3 with TRBJ2-3; TCRdb's D call of TRBD2 is untestable without DNA. The germline gives CDR1 LGHNA, CDR2 YSLEER. CDR3 size: 17 residues. The CDR3: CASSQGLAGGGTDTQYF.

This rearrangement joins TRBV18 to TRBJ1-5; absent DNA, TCRdb's TRBD1 call cannot be checked. Germline-derived CDR1 and CDR2 are KGHSH and LQKENI. The CDR3 totals 16 residues. CDR3 loop: CASSPFGQGSNQPQYF.

The V call is TRBV5-1, the J call TRBJ2-2; the D call from TCRdb, TRBD2, cannot be confirmed without DNA. The CDR3 runs to 16 residues. From germline, CDR1 is SGHRS and CDR2 YFSETQ. CDR3 sequence reads: CASSPIAGAPTGELFF. The variable domain in full, completed from reference TRBV5-1 and TRBJ2-2, reads KAGVTQTPRYLIKTRGQQVTLSCSPISGHRSVSWYQQTPGQGLQFLFEYFSETQRNKGNFPGRFSGRQFSNSRSEMNVSTLELGDSALYLCASSPIAGAPTGELFFGEGSRLTVL.

V usage is TRBV5-1 and J usage is TRBJ2-2; the D call from TCRdb, TRBD1, cannot be confirmed without DNA. Looked up from germline, CDR1 is SGHRS and CDR2 is YFSETQ. CDR3 length equals 17 residues. CDR3 sequence reads: CASSFQGASMNTGELFF.

The gene calls are TRBV20-1 and TRBJ2-1; TCRdb's D gene call, TRBD2, goes unchecked for lack of DNA. In germline, CDR1 is DFQATT, CDR2 SNEGSKA (reference sequence). The CDR3 consists of 15 residues. The chain's CDR3 is CSARVLADFYNEQFF.

The V gene is TRBV6-5, the J gene TRBJ2-2; the TCRdb call, TRBD2, lacks DNA for checking. The CDR3 runs 15 residues. The germline V gene has CDR1 MNHEY and CDR2 SVGAGI. CDR3 amino acids: CASSYAGAGTGELFF.

The chain couples TRBV20-1 to TRBJ2-1; TCRdb selects TRBD2, and the lack of DNA leaves this call unchecked. Germline-derived CDR1 and CDR2 are DFQATT and SNEGSKA (reference sequence). The CDR3 loop spans 14 amino acids. CDR3 region: CSALAGGSYNEQFF.

This CDR3 reads CASSPPPYSGNTIYF. This sequence joins TRBV28 and TRBJ1-3; TCRdb lists TRBD1, though no DNA is available to test this call. The CDR3 spans 15 residues. Germline V gives CDR1 MDHEN, CDR2 SYDVKM.

CDR3: CASSIFIGLRNTDTQYF. The rearrangement joins TRBV28 to TRBJ2-3; checking the TCRdb D call of TRBD2 is not possible without DNA. This CDR3 comprises 17 residues. Per germline, CDR1 MDHEN and CDR2 SYDVKM. Filled out from reference TRBV28 and TRBJ2-3, the complete variable domain reads DVKVTQSSRYLVKRTGEKVFLECVQDMDHENMFWYRQDPGLGLRLIYFSYDVKMKEKGDIPEGYSVSREKKERFSLILESASTNQTSMYLCASSIFIGLRNTDTQYFGPGTRLTVL.

The chain has TRBV20-1 and TRBJ1-4; TCRdb calls TRBD1, which cannot be checked without DNA. This CDR3 comprises 13 residues. Germline CDR1 reads DFQATT; CDR2 reads SNEGSKA (reference sequence). CDR3 amino acids: CSAARGGYEKLFF.

The rearrangement joins TRBV28 to TRBJ2-2; TCRdb reports TRBD1, a call that lacks DNA to check it against. Germline CDR1 is MDHEN and CDR2 is SYDVKM. The CDR3 has 14 amino acids. CDR3: CAITRTANTGELFF.

The gene calls are TRBV28 and TRBJ2-2. This CDR3 comprises 11 residues. CDR1 is MDHEN and CDR2 is SYDVKM in the germline V gene. The CDR3 loop reads CASRWTGELFF.

The chain joins TRBV7-6 to TRBJ1-4. In germline, CDR1 is SGHVS, CDR2 FNYEAQ. This CDR3 has 13 amino acids. CDR3 sequence: CASSRNGEEKLFF.

This chain's CDR3 is CASSQDLGGPYEQYF. The chain links TRBV4-2 to TRBJ2-7; the D call of TRBD2 rests on TCRdb alone, since no DNA is present to check it. Germline V lookup: CDR1 LGHNA, CDR2 YNFKEQ. The CDR3 totals 15 residues.